These 30 T cell receptor beta chains came from one sample sequenced in a study of molecular identifiers for immune sequencing clone quantification. TCRdb analysed the PCR reads with MiXCR anew, one entry per CDR3 protein. The data contain around 94,000 distinct CDR3 sequences, less than 35% of them singletons. The sequenced sample consisted of naive CD8+ T cells from blood, with Jurkat cell RNA spiked in. This sample's subset: FACS-sorted CD8+CD4-CCR7+CD45RA+ naive T cells. These receptors were taken from a human donor in good health. Some libraries in this study had Jurkat cell RNA spiked in.

This clonotype occurred a few times. The chain carries TRBV28 and TRBJ1-5; D unclear. The length of the CDR3 is 15 residues. The germline gives CDR1 MDHEN, CDR2 SYDVKM. Between the trimmed V and J ends, which lost 5 bases and 2 bases, there was a span of 13 bases. The CDR3 sequence is CASSAMNWGNQPQHF. The CDR3 nucleotides read TGTGCCAGCAGTGCAATGAACTGGGGCAATCAGCCCCAGCATTTT. The full variable domain, in which reference TRBV28 and TRBJ1-5 provide the parts outside the CDR3, is DVKVTQSSRYLVKRTGEKVFLECVQDMDHENMFWYRQDPGLGLRLIYFSYDVKMKEKGDIPEGYSVSREKKERFSLILESASTNQTSMYLCASSAMNWGNQPQHFGDGTRLSIL.

This clonotype was picked up a small number of times. The chain carries TRBV5-1 and TRBJ2-2; 10 nucleotides match TRBD1. V shed 3 bases, J shed 5 bases, and the junction held 1 base outside the gene matches. The CDR3 runs to 14 residues. The germline CDR1 and CDR2 sequences are SGHRS and YFSETQ. The CDR3 DNA reads TGCGCCAGCAGCTGGACAGGGGGAACCGGGGAGCTGTTTTTT. It is translated as CASSWTGGTGELFF. Combining the CDR3 with reference TRBV5-1 and TRBJ2-2 gives the whole variable domain KAGVTQTPRYLIKTRGQQVTLSCSPISGHRSVSWYQQTPGQGLQFLFEYFSETQRNKGNFPGRFSGRQFSNSRSEMNVSTLELGDSALYLCASSWTGGTGELFFGEGSRLTVL.

On this clonotype: This may arise from a read error, as a much more abundant clone is one base away. V is TRBV29-1 and J is TRBJ2-5, with D maybe TRBD1 (8 bases). Looked up from germline, CDR1 is SQVTM and CDR2 is ANQGSEA. This CDR3 has 13 residues. V shed 2 bases and J shed 9 bases, with 16 bases lying between them. The CDR3 nucleotides read TGCAGCGTTGAACAGGGGGCGGGGGAGCCCCAGTACTTC. This codes for CSVEQGAGEPQYF.

The table lists this clonotype with a count of one. The CDR3 DNA follows: TGTGCCAGCAGTCCCGGGGGGCGCTACGAGCAGTACTTC. It yields the protein CASSPGGRYEQYF. V is TRBV12-3 or TRBV12-4 and J is TRBJ2-7; D may be TRBD2 (7 bases). V lost 5 bases and J lost 3, with 11 bases in between. CDR3 length equals 13 residues.

This chain uses TRBV27 with TRBJ2-3; the match to TRBD2 covers 7 bases. This CDR3 comprises 15 residues. Germline assignment: CDR1 MNHEY and CDR2 SMNVEV (reference sequence). Germline trimming cut 2 bases from V and 4 bases from J; bases unmatched to any gene: 6. The CDR3 sequence: CASSLTSVSADTQYF. The CDR3 DNA reads as TGTGCCAGCAGTTTAACTAGCGTGTCTGCAGATACGCAGTATTTT.

This clonotype has at least ten counts. The gene calls are TRBV27 and TRBJ2-7; TRBD2 matches at 10 bases. V gave up 6 bases and J gave up 0 bases; unmatched junction bases: 5. The CDR3 consists of 15 residues. Per germline, CDR1 MNHEY and CDR2 SMNVEV (reference sequence). CDR3 in amino acids: CASSLGLAISYEQYF. The CDR3 bases are TGTGCCAGCAGCCTGGGACTAGCGATCTCCTACGAGCAGTACTTC.

This clonotype appeared a few times. V is TRBV29-1 and J is TRBJ2-7, with TRBD1 identical over 11 bases. The CDR3 spans 13 residues. Trimming cost V 6 bases and J 4 bases; bases outside gene matches: 5. Germline CDR1 SQVTM, CDR2 ANQGSEA. The CDR3 bases are TGCAGCGTGACGGACAGGGGGCTTTACGAGCAGTACTTC. This gives the protein CSVTDRGLYEQYF.

A few counts support this clonotype. This sequence joins TRBV6-2 or TRBV6-3 and TRBJ2-3, with 10 bases identical to TRBD2. CDR1 and CDR2 (germline): MNHEY, SVGEGT. This CDR3 has 16 amino acids. After removal of 5 bases from V and 2 bases from J, the junction contained 7 bases not matched to a gene. The CDR3 DNA is TGTGCCAGCAGTGATGAGCGGGAGGGTATCACAGATACGCAGTATTTT. Translated, it gives CASSDEREGITDTQYF.

The sample holds a few counts of this clonotype. The rearrangement links TRBV9 to TRBJ2-6; D is uncertain. V dropped 3 bases and J dropped 1 base, with 11 bases sitting between them. CDR3 size: 16 residues. The V gene's germline CDR1 is SGDLS and CDR2 YYNGEE. In DNA, the CDR3 is TGTGCCAGCAGCGCCTCCTTGGTATCTGGGGCCAACGTCCTGACTTTC. Translation: CASSASLVSGANVLTF.

The V gene is TRBV9, the J gene TRBJ2-7; 7 bases fit TRBD1. This CDR3 is built from 15 residues. From germline, CDR1 is SGDLS and CDR2 YYNGEE. Trimming took 4 bases from V and 5 from J; bases not matched to a gene: 12. CDR3 nucleotides: TGTGCCAGCAGCCCCCGACAGGGTTACGCGGACGAGCAGTACTTC. As protein: CASSPRQGYADEQYF.

This clonotype was counted a single time. This chain uses TRBV9 with TRBJ2-3; D perhaps matches TRBD2 (6 bases). V was clipped by 5 bases and J by 4 bases, with 17 bases between them. The V gene's germline CDR1 is SGDLS and CDR2 YYNGEE. This CDR3 is built from 15 residues. The CDR3 reads CASSGSGDVADTQYF. In DNA, the CDR3 is TGTGCCAGCAGTGGGTCGGGAGATGTGGCAGATACGCAGTATTTT.

The V call is TRBV29-1, the J call TRBJ1-5; 11 nucleotides line up with TRBD1. The CDR3 spans 14 residues. Germline V gene lookup returns CDR1 SQVTM and CDR2 ANQGSEA. V dropped 4 bases and J dropped 9; count of bases not matched to a gene: 8. Here the CDR3 DNA reads TGCAGCGTTGTCGGGACAGGGGGACTTGGGCCCCAGCATTTT. Its protein product is CSVVGTGGLGPQHF.

This clonotype has just a few counts. The chain combines TRBV6-5 with TRBJ2-5; a possible D gene is TRBD1 (5 bases). V lost 5 bases and J lost 1, with 14 bases in between. This CDR3 has 15 amino acids. Germline CDR1 MNHEY, CDR2 SVGAGI. In DNA form, the CDR3 reads TGTGCCAGCAGTCGTGCCACAGGTGCCCAAGAGACCCAGTACTTC. This translates into CASSRATGAQETQYF.

V gene TRBV10-3 combines with J gene TRBJ2-1, with 11 bases lining up with TRBD2. Germline loops: CDR1 ENHRY, CDR2 SYGVKD. V shed 2 bases, J shed 5 bases, and the junction held 2 bases outside the gene matches. This CDR3 contains 15 residues. In DNA, the CDR3 is TGTGCCATCAGTGAGGTGGGACTAGCGGACAATGAGCAGTTCTTC. This translates into CAISEVGLADNEQFF.

On this clonotype itself: A much larger clone sits a single nucleotide away, making a read error possible. This sequence joins TRBV12-3 or TRBV12-4 and TRBJ2-1, with D hard to call. CDR3 length: 12 amino acids. The CDR3 sequence: CAGSFSAGLRFF. CDR3 DNA sequence: TGTGCCGGCAGTTTTTCAGCTGGATTGAGGTTCTTC.

In the case of this clonotype: A read error may explain this, as a much larger clone is one base away. This chain joins TRBV10-3 and TRBJ2-7; tentative D call: TRBD1 (5 bases). Germline assignment: CDR1 ENHRY and CDR2 SYGVKD. This CDR3 is 13 amino acids long. The V end was cut by 11 bases, the J end by 3 bases, with 17 bases between. This CDR3 reads CAFGAQGSYEQYF. The CDR3 coding sequence is TGTGCCTTTGGGGCGCAGGGAAGCTACGAGCAGTACTTC.

This clonotype was seen a handful of times. The chain uses TRBV27 and TRBJ2-2; D unclear. From germline, CDR1 is MNHEY and CDR2 SMNVEV (reference sequence). V was clipped by 6 bases and J by 5 bases, with 19 bases between them. This CDR3 region has 16 residues. The CDR3 DNA follows: TGTGCCAGCAGGGCCGACGGCCTTCCCGGGACCGGGGAGCTGTTTTTT. Translated, it gives CASRADGLPGTGELFF.

As concerns this clonotype: With a much larger clone just one base away, this may be a read error. The genes are TRBV27 and TRBJ1-1; D unresolved. The CDR3 is made up of 12 amino acids. Germline CDR1 MNHEY, CDR2 SMNVEV (reference sequence). CDR3 sequence (DNA): TGTGTCAGCAGTCCCCCGAGCACTGAAGCTTTCTTT. Translation: CVSSPPSTEAFF.

This clonotype was observed a few times. The chain has TRBV4-3 and TRBJ1-5, with a weak D call TRBD1 (6 bases). The CDR3 loop spans 13 amino acids. V dropped 4 bases and J dropped 8 bases, with 12 bases sitting between them. CDR1 LGHNA and CDR2 YSLEER come from the germline V gene. CDR3: CASSLTQGKPQHF. Here the CDR3 DNA reads TGCGCCAGCAGCCTAACACAGGGTAAGCCCCAGCATTTT.

V gene TRBV4-1 combines with J gene TRBJ2-1; 7 positions agree with TRBD2. The CDR3 length is 14 residues. V lost 8 bases, J lost 4 bases, and 8 bases stayed unmatched. Germline loops: CDR1 MGHRA, CDR2 YSYEKL. The CDR3 DNA reads TGCGCCAGCTCAGCCGCTAGCGGATACAATGAGCAGTTCTTC. Translation gives CASSAASGYNEQFF.

This clonotype came up a few times. V and J are TRBV20-1 and TRBJ2-7, with 8 bases matching TRBD2. V lost 8 bases and J lost 5; bases outside the gene matches: 5. CDR1 is DFQATT, CDR2 SNEGSKA, per germline (reference sequence). The CDR3 loop spans 11 amino acids. The CDR3 nucleotides read TGCAGTTTTCCAGCGGGAGACGAGCAGTACTTC. It encodes CSFPAGDEQYF.

The rearrangement joins TRBV2 to TRBJ2-7; the match to TRBD1 covers 8 bases. V shed 2 bases and J 2 bases; nucleotides not matched to a gene: 5. Germline CDR1 and CDR2: SNHLY and FYNNEI. The CDR3 sequence is 15 residues long. This chain's CDR3 is CASSEQGATAYEQYF. CDR3 sequence (DNA): TGTGCCAGCAGTGAACAGGGGGCGACGGCCTACGAGCAGTACTTC. Full variable domain (outside the CDR3, taken from reference TRBV2 and TRBJ2-7): EPEVTQTPSHQVTQMGQEVILRCVPISNHLYFYWYRQILGQKVEFLVSFYNNEISEKSEIFDDQFSVERPDGSNFTLKIRSTKLEDSAMYFCASSEQGATAYEQYFGPGTRLTVT.

This rearrangement joins TRBV6-6 to TRBJ2-2, with D possibly being TRBD2 (6 bases). Germline CDR1 MNHNY, CDR2 SVGAGI (reference sequence). Trimming removed 5 bases at V and 1 base at J, with 17 bases between. CDR3 length: 17 amino acids. CDR3 in amino acids: CASSLNPREKNTGELFF. DNA of the CDR3: TGTGCCAGCAGTCTAAACCCCCGGGAGAAGAACACCGGGGAGCTGTTTTTT.

This clonotype has ten or more counts. The chain combines TRBV27 with TRBJ2-2; 8 nucleotides line up with TRBD2. Germline V CDR1 and CDR2: MNHEY, SMNVEV (reference sequence). The CDR3 has 13 amino acids. V was pared by 8 bases and J by 6 bases, with 5 bases of the junction left unmatched. This CDR3 reads CASCLAGSGELFF. CDR3 DNA: TGTGCCAGCTGTCTAGCGGGCTCCGGGGAGCTGTTTTTT.

Comments on this clonotype: This may arise from a read error, as a much more abundant clone is one base away. The genes are TRBV7-8 and TRBJ1-1; D is unclear. Germline V lookup: CDR1 SGHVS, CDR2 FQNEAQ. This CDR3 comprises 14 residues. V dropped 1 base and J dropped 9 bases, with 15 bases sitting between them. The CDR3 DNA is TGTGCCAGCAGCTTAGAGTCTAATGATTTTAAAGCTTTCTTT. Translated: CASSLESNDFKAFF. The full variable domain, rest sourced from reference TRBV7-8 and TRBJ1-1, is GAGVSQSPRYKVAKRGQDVALRCDPISGHVSLFWYQQALGQGPEFLTYFQNEAQLDKSGLPSDRFFAERPEGSVSTLKIQRTQQEDSAVYLCASSLESNDFKAFFGQGTRLTVV.

This clonotype was detected a few times. J is TRBJ2-3 and V is TRBV2; perhaps D is TRBD1 or TRBD2 (6 bases each). This CDR3 comprises 14 residues. V shed 5 bases and J shed 2 bases, with 11 bases lying between them. In germline, CDR1 is SNHLY, CDR2 FYNNEI. DNA of the CDR3: TGTGCCAGCAGTAGGGGGGACTTCACAGATACGCAGTATTTT. Its translation is CASSRGDFTDTQYF.

The rearrangement links TRBV7-8 to TRBJ2-1; 7 bases match TRBD1. The junction had 7 bases not matched to a gene; V was cut back by 5 bases and J by 0 bases. The CDR3 is made up of 16 amino acids. Germline V gives CDR1 SGHVS, CDR2 FQNEAQ. This CDR3 reads CASSHTGALSYNEQFF. CDR3 bases: TGTGCCAGCAGCCATACAGGGGCCCTCTCCTACAATGAGCAGTTCTTC.

Points on this clonotype: This may arise from a read error, as a much more abundant clone is one base away. This likely comes from a read error, as the CDR3 has no conserved phenylalanine or tryptophan at its end. V and J are TRBV7-9 and TRBJ2-3; the match to TRBD2 covers 14 bases. From germline, CDR1 is SEHNR and CDR2 FQNEAQ (reference sequence). The CDR3 is 17 residues long. J gave up 3 bases and V 5 bases, and 7 bases lay outside the gene matches. The CDR3 DNA reads TGTGCCAGCAGCCCAGGGACTAGCGGGAGACGAACAGATACGCAGTATTTA. This gives the protein CASSPGTSGRRTDTQYL.

This clonotype has only a few counts. J is TRBJ2-1 and V is TRBV6-2 or TRBV6-3; tentative D call: TRBD1 (7 bases). This CDR3 is built from 16 residues. Per the germline V gene, CDR1 is MNHEY and CDR2 is SVGEGT. V gave up 0 bases and J gave up 5 bases, with 14 bases separating them. In nucleotides, the CDR3 is TGTGCCAGCAGTTACTCCTCAGGGGGGCAGAACAATGAGCAGTTCTTC. Encoded protein: CASSYSSGGQNNEQFF.

There are many counts of this clonotype. The chain uses TRBV20-1 and TRBJ2-7; a weak D match, TRBD2 (5 bases). This CDR3 comprises 13 residues. The V end was cut by 4 bases, the J end by 6 bases, with 16 bases between. CDR1 is DFQATT and CDR2 is SNEGSKA in the germline V gene (reference sequence). The DNA for the CDR3 is TGCAGTGCTAACCCCCGGGATCGGGGCGAGCAGTACTTC. Its translation is CSANPRDRGEQYF.